This T cell receptor (beta chain) was obtained from a study of shared clonotypes between healthy human individuals. On this clone: Antigen specificity is unknown.

V was trimmed by 5 bases and J by 5 bases, leaving 10 bases between them. The CDR3 covers 12 residues. Germline-derived CDR1 and CDR2 are SEHNR and FQNEAQ (reference sequence). Libraries were prepared by immunoSEQ multiplex PCR; TCRdb keeps only in-frame clonotypes and omits some of them. This table holds 760,000 or so clones, about 96% found once. Study findings and constraints: With several donors compared, approximately 5.5% of naive CD4 clonotypes were shared. The four-donor shared clonotypes exceeded non-shared clonotypes in generation probability, with non-shared ones scoring lower. Sequencing depth was expected to affect clonotype sharing among donors. Tissues were not sampled, only blood, and their repertoires likely differ.

Naive CD8 cells comprised CD45RO-negative, CCR7-positively selected cells, excluding terminally differentiated effector memory CD45RA+ cells. This TCR was recovered from a man aged 25-40 years in good health. The rearrangement links TRBV7-9 to TRBJ2-7, with D maybe TRBD2 (5 bases). Input material: naive CD8+ T cells sorted from blood. CDR3 protein: CASSPRADEQYF. Here the CDR3 DNA reads TGTGCCAGCAGCCCCCGAGCGGACGAGCAGTACTTC.